This TCR beta chain derives from a study of shared clonotypes between healthy human individuals. Turning to the study itself: Two women and a few men aged 18 to 49 served as donors.

Assay: immunoSEQ multiplex PCR; the TCRdb copy retains only in-frame clones and omits some. The sample includes roughly 500,000 clones, around 79% of them seen just once. Unsorted samples relied on tens of millions of PBMCs, which served as the source of genomic DNA. This clonotype was obtained from a woman aged 40-49 years in good health. Some clones in this sample may be carry-over from other donors' samples. The sample taken for sequencing was PBMCs.

For the CDR3, the DNA is TGTGCCAGCAGTGAAGGCCGGCAAGGTGGAAACACCATATATTTT. Amino acid sequence: CASSEGRQGGNTIYF. The V call is TRBV6-1, the J call TRBJ1-3; no reliable D call. Trimming left V 1 base short and J 3 bases short, with 10 bases between. Germline lookup yields CDR1 MNHNS and CDR2 SASEGT. CDR3 length: 15 amino acids.